This T cell receptor beta chain was profiled in a study of cytomegalovirus exposure and HLA in healthy donors. Points on this clone: Its antigen is still unknown.

The study ran its PCR with 60 Vbeta and 13 Jbeta primers. Measured with immunoSEQ multiplex PCR; TCRdb has only the in-frame clones, and not every one. Seen here are 150,000 to 180,000 clones, 74% observed once, and the top ten hold 2.1%. The study's findings and limits: Later analysis revealed greater clonal expansion in HLA-associated TCR beta chains than in equally common others.

The sequence was collected from a man under 40 in good health and CMV-seronegative. Sample: PBMCs.

CDR3 loop: CASSVGWGEGASYTF. The CDR3 DNA sequence: TGTGCCAGCAGCGTAGGGTGGGGAGAGGGGGCGAGCTACACCTTC. This chain connects TRBV9 to TRBJ1-2; 7 positions agree with TRBD1. Trimming cost V 0 bases and J 9 bases; bases outside gene matches: 11. The CDR3 runs to 15 residues. Germline assignment: CDR1 SGDLS and CDR2 YYNGEE.